This passage covers 32 T cell receptor beta chains from one sample sequenced in a study of T cell responses to AZD1222 COVID-19 vaccine. Sequencing used immunoSEQ multiplex PCR; TCRdb keeps in-frame clones, though not all of them. The sample comprises over 150,000 clones, approximately 93% of which are singletons, and 0.9% to 1.1% rests with the top ten. Material: peripheral blood, obtained 28 days after the second AZD1222 dose. These TCRs come from an adult who received the AZD1222 COVID-19 vaccine.

The chain has TRBV7-9 and TRBJ2-1, with D unclear. The CDR3 sequence is 12 residues long. V lost 4 bases, J lost 6 bases, and 7 bases lay in between. Germline CDR1 SEHNR, CDR2 FQNEAQ (reference sequence). In nucleotides, the CDR3 is TGTGCCAGCAGCTGGACCCTCAATGAGCAGTTCTTC. It encodes CASSWTLNEQFF. Full variable domain (outside the CDR3, taken from reference TRBV7-9 and TRBJ2-1): DTGVSQNPRHKITKRGQNVTFRCDPISEHNRLYWYRQTLGQGPEFLTYFQNEAQLEKSRLLSDRFSAERPKGSFSTLEIQRTEQGDSAMYLCASSWTLNEQFFGPGTRLTVL.

The rearrangement joins TRBV19 to TRBJ1-1; D call uncertain. The germline V and J ends were trimmed by 4 bases and 5 bases, with 17 bases remaining between them. The germline V gene has CDR1 LNHDA and CDR2 SQIVND (reference sequence). The CDR3 spans 15 residues. CDR3 in DNA: TGTGCCAGTAGTACCAGGACGGGTCAGGAGACTGAAGCTTTCTTT. Its translation: CASSTRTGQETEAFF.

The chain uses TRBV28 and TRBJ1-2; D is perhaps TRBD1 (5 bases). CDR3 length: 12 residues. CDR1 is MDHEN and CDR2 is SYDVKM in the germline V gene. The V gene lost 4 bases and the J gene lost 11 bases, with 14 bases spanning the gap. The CDR3 is CASSSSGSWYTF. The DNA for the CDR3 is TGTGCCAGCAGTTCCTCAGGGAGTTGGTACACCTTC.

The chain uses TRBV11-2 and TRBJ1-1; D remains ambiguous. Trimming left V 0 bases short and J 5 bases short, with 10 bases between. Germline-derived CDR1 and CDR2 are SGHAT and FQNNGV. The CDR3 has 14 amino acids. CDR3 sequence (DNA): TGTGCCAGCAGCTTAGAAGTTAGTCGGACTGAAGCTTTCTTT. Translation: CASSLEVSRTEAFF.

This chain links TRBV23-1 with TRBJ1-2; the D is unclear. TRBV23-1 is an ORF; its function is uncertain. Trimming cost V 0 bases and J 5 bases, with 10 bases left between them. CDR3 length: 14 residues. CDR3 amino acids: CASSQSGKIYGYTF. The DNA for the CDR3 is TGCGCCAGCAGTCAATCGGGCAAGATTTATGGCTACACCTTC.

The chain is built from TRBV7-2 and TRBJ1-4; unclear D gene. Trimming shortened V by 6 bases and J by 7 bases, and 18 bases separated the two germline ends. The CDR3 runs 15 residues. CDR1 is SGHTA, CDR2 FQGNSA, per germline. The CDR3 DNA reads TGTGCCAGCAGTTTGCCGGGAATGGGTATTGAAAAACTGTTTTTT. It encodes CASSLPGMGIEKLFF.

A remark on this clone: At one of its ends the junction is not consistent with the germline gene, which may arise from a read error. This chain connects TRBV5-1 to TRBJ2-7; 8 nucleotides align to TRBD1. CDR1 and CDR2 from the germline V gene are SGHRS and YFSETQ. CDR3 length: 14 amino acids. The chain's CDR3 is CASSTGQGATSRDF. DNA for the CDR3: TGCGCCAGCAGCACCGGACAGGGCGCTACTTCGAGGGACTTC.

V usage is TRBV12-3 or TRBV12-4 and J usage is TRBJ1-6, with D perhaps matching TRBD1 (6 bases). V shed 7 bases and J shed 9 bases, with 13 bases lying between them. The CDR3 loop spans 13 amino acids. The CDR3 protein is CASTGAGRSPLHF. The CDR3 coding sequence is TGTGCCAGCACGGGGGCAGGGCGTTCACCCCTCCACTTT.

The genes are TRBV11-3 and TRBJ2-1; D is tentatively TRBD1 or TRBD2 (6 bases each). The CDR3 runs 14 residues. In germline, CDR1 is SGHNT, CDR2 YENEEA. V was cut by 8 bases and J by 2 bases, with 13 bases left in between. CDR3 in DNA: TGTGCCAGCTCCCTTGGGGGGCCCTACAATGAGCAGTTCTTC. Amino acid sequence: CASSLGGPYNEQFF.

V and J are TRBV30 and TRBJ1-5; the D gene is possibly TRBD1 (6 bases). V was shortened by 3 bases and J by 4 bases, with 13 bases between the two germline ends. The CDR3 is 14 residues long. Germline lookup yields CDR1 GTSNPN and CDR2 SVGIG (reference sequence). The chain's CDR3 is CAWSADSLNQPQHF. In DNA form, the CDR3 reads TGTGCCTGGAGCGCGGACAGTTTAAATCAGCCCCAGCATTTT.

The gene calls are TRBV20-1 and TRBJ2-1, with D possibly being TRBD2 (5 bases). V was cut by 3 bases and J by 7 bases, with 25 bases left in between. Looked up from germline, CDR1 is DFQATT and CDR2 is SNEGSKA (reference sequence). This CDR3 is built from 17 residues. CDR3 sequence reads: CSASETMGNRGLNEQFF. In DNA form, the CDR3 reads TGCAGTGCTAGTGAAACGATGGGTAATAGAGGGCTTAATGAGCAGTTCTTC.

The rearrangement joins TRBV11-1 to TRBJ1-1, with 9 bases aligning to TRBD1. Germline values: CDR1 SGHAT, CDR2 FQDESV (reference sequence). The CDR3 extends over 14 amino acids. V shed 4 bases, J shed 1 base, and the junction held 1 base outside the gene matches. The CDR3 coding sequence is TGTGCCAGCAGCTCGGGACAGGGGAACACTGAAGCTTTCTTT. The encoded protein is CASSSGQGNTEAFF.

This chain links TRBV7-2 with TRBJ2-7; D possibly matches TRBD1 or TRBD2 (5 bases each). This CDR3 spans 15 amino acids. Germline CDR1 is SGHTA and CDR2 is FQGNSA. The germline V and J ends were trimmed by 0 bases and 1 base, with 10 bases remaining between them. CDR3 protein: CASSLAGAVSYEQYF. For the CDR3, the DNA is TGTGCCAGCAGCTTAGCCGGGGCGGTTTCCTACGAGCAGTACTTC.

This clone was detected only a few times. The chain employs TRBV14 and TRBJ1-1; the D is unclear. Germline V lookup: CDR1 SGHDN, CDR2 FVKESK. V was trimmed by 3 bases and J by 4 bases, leaving 15 bases between them. The CDR3 runs 15 residues. The CDR3, as DNA: TGTGCCAGCAGCCACATGAGGGAAAAAGGCACTGAAGCTTTCTTT. Translated: CASSHMREKGTEAFF.

The V and J genes are TRBV28 and TRBJ1-1, with 9 bases lining up with TRBD1. The CDR3 spans 16 residues. Unmatched junction bases numbered 8, after V lost 6 bases and J lost 0 bases. Germline V CDR1 and CDR2: MDHEN, SYDVKM. The CDR3 DNA reads as TGTGCCAGCAGGCCCGCGGGACAGGGTTTGAACACTGAAGCTTTCTTT. Encoded protein: CASRPAGQGLNTEAFF.

This chain connects TRBV6-5 to TRBJ2-5; the D is unclear. V lost 5 bases to trimming and J lost 2 bases, with 9 bases between them. CDR1 is MNHEY and CDR2 is SVGAGI in the germline V gene. The CDR3 is 13 residues long. The CDR3 nucleotides read TGTGCCAGCAGTCGGACGGTTCAAGAGACCCAGTACTTC. This codes for CASSRTVQETQYF.

This chain joins TRBV29-1 and TRBJ2-1; 10 bases match TRBD1. With V trimmed by 3 bases and J by 8 bases, 13 bases remained unmatched. This CDR3 is built from 16 residues. The V gene's germline CDR1 is SQVTM and CDR2 ANQGSEA. In DNA, the CDR3 is TGCAGCGTTGAGGTTCCGGGGACAGGGGTGGTGGATGAGCAGTTCTTC. Translated: CSVEVPGTGVVDEQFF.

The chain recombines TRBV4-2 with TRBJ1-6; D is undetermined. CDR1 LGHNA and CDR2 YNFKEQ come from the germline V gene. The CDR3 is made up of 14 amino acids. V lost 3 bases, J lost 10 bases, and 13 bases lay in between. The CDR3 reads CASSQGFAGSPLHF. The CDR3 DNA reads TGTGCCAGCAGCCAGGGGTTTGCCGGGTCACCCCTCCACTTT.

The J gene is TRBJ2-5, the V gene TRBV7-9; D may correspond to TRBD1 or TRBD2 (5 bases each). The CDR3 runs to 13 residues. V gave up 8 bases and J gave up 5 bases, with 15 bases separating them. Germline CDR1 and CDR2: SEHNR and FQNEAQ (reference sequence). As DNA, the CDR3 is TGTGCCAGCCCGCCCGAGGGGCTGGAGACCCAGTACTTC. Amino acid sequence: CASPPEGLETQYF.

The chain couples TRBV30 to TRBJ2-6, with D perhaps TRBD1 (5 bases). V was clipped by 6 bases and J by 0 bases, with 9 bases between them. Germline V gene data show CDR1 as GTSNPN and CDR2 as SVGIG (reference sequence). CDR3 length: 14 amino acids. The CDR3 DNA is TGTGCCTGCAGTACAGGCTCTGGGGCCAACGTCCTGACTTTC. Its protein product is CACSTGSGANVLTF.

The chain links TRBV5-1 to TRBJ2-1; 12 bases align to TRBD2. This CDR3 region has 16 residues. V trimming: 0 bases; J trimming: 7 bases; junction bases outside the gene matches: 5. Germline values: CDR1 SGHRS, CDR2 YFSETQ. The CDR3 spells CASSLELAGGRNEQFF. The CDR3 DNA sequence: TGCGCCAGCAGCTTGGAACTAGCGGGGGGCCGGAATGAGCAGTTCTTC.

CDR3 DNA: TGTGCCAGCAGGGGGGACAGGGGATCAGGCTACACCTTC. Translating gives CASRGDRGSGYTF. The chain employs TRBV2 and TRBJ1-2; TRBD1 matches at 10 bases. The CDR3 is made up of 13 amino acids. The trim removed 6 bases at V and 8 bases at J, leaving 6 bases unmatched. Germline loops: CDR1 SNHLY, CDR2 FYNNEI.

The J gene is TRBJ1-6, the V gene TRBV7-8, with D possibly TRBD1 on 5 matching bases. The V end lost 1 base, the J end lost 7 bases, and 11 bases lay between the germline ends. CDR3 length: 15 amino acids. Looked up from germline, CDR1 is SGHVS and CDR2 is FQNEAQ. The CDR3 nucleotides are TGTGCCAGCAGCTTAGTTGGTGCAGGGAATTCACCCCTCCACTTT. This encodes CASSLVGAGNSPLHF.

The chain links TRBV18 to TRBJ1-2, with no clear D. Trimming left V 6 bases short and J 2 bases short, with 13 bases between. The CDR3 is 14 residues long. In germline, CDR1 is KGHSH, CDR2 LQKENI. The CDR3 loop is CASSPGHSNYGYTF. The CDR3 DNA reads TGTGCCAGCTCCCCGGGCCACTCAAACTATGGCTACACCTTC.

The V and J genes are TRBV19 and TRBJ1-2, with 8 bases matching TRBD1. The length of the CDR3 is 13 residues. Trimming took 6 bases from V and 2 from J; bases not matched to a gene: 2. Germline CDR1 reads LNHDA; CDR2 reads SQIVND (reference sequence). The CDR3: CASSGQGNYGYTF. CDR3 in DNA: TGTGCCAGTAGCGGACAGGGAAACTATGGCTACACCTTC.

V and J are TRBV5-5 and TRBJ2-3, with D uncertain. CDR3 size: 11 residues. The germline CDR1 and CDR2 sequences are SGHKS and YYEKEE (reference sequence). The V end was cut by 2 bases, the J end by 3 bases, with 1 base between. In DNA, the CDR3 is TGTGCCAGCAGCTTTACAGATACGCAGTATTTT. Protein product: CASSFTDTQYF.

The gene calls are TRBV27 and TRBJ1-5; unclear D gene. The V gene's germline CDR1 is MNHEY and CDR2 SMNVEV (reference sequence). V dropped 8 bases and J dropped 1 base, with 9 bases sitting between them. The CDR3 runs 13 residues. The CDR3 region is CASWGGSNQPQHF. In DNA form, the CDR3 reads TGTGCCAGCTGGGGAGGAAGCAATCAGCCCCAGCATTTT.

This clone was counted a single time. V gene TRBV6-5 combines with J gene TRBJ2-3; no firm D call. Germline CDR1 reads MNHEY; CDR2 reads SVGAGI. V was clipped by 6 bases and J by 9 bases, with 13 bases between them. The CDR3 sequence is 12 residues long. For the CDR3, the DNA is TGTGCCAGCAGAGACGGGCCCCTCACGCAGTATTTT. Encoded protein: CASRDGPLTQYF.

The V call is TRBV5-6, the J call TRBJ1-3; 7 bases align to TRBD1. This CDR3 is built from 16 residues. Germline CDR1 reads SGHDT; CDR2 reads YYEEEE. Trimming took 4 bases from V and 6 from J; bases not matched to a gene: 13. This CDR3 is CASSLGPGTALNTIYF. The CDR3 DNA reads as TGTGCCAGCAGCCTCGGACCCGGGACAGCATTAAACACCATATATTTT.

The chain has TRBV5-1 and TRBJ1-6; 7 bases agree with TRBD1. The CDR3 length is 15 residues. In germline, CDR1 is SGHRS, CDR2 YFSETQ. V gave up 1 base and J gave up 10 bases; unmatched junction bases: 8. The CDR3 nucleotides read TGCGCCAGCAGCTTGACAGGGGCGGAGGGCTCACCCCTCCACTTT. It specifies CASSLTGAEGSPLHF.

The chain uses TRBV4-1 and TRBJ2-7; 7 bases fit TRBD1. This CDR3 contains 15 residues. Germline V gene lookup returns CDR1 MGHRA and CDR2 YSYEKL. Trimming at V came to 4 bases and at J to 2 bases, leaving 8 bases not matched to a gene. The CDR3 here is CASSRNRGSTYEQYF. The DNA of the CDR3 is TGCGCCAGCAGCCGGAACAGGGGAAGTACCTACGAGCAGTACTTC.

A word on this clone: One junction end disagrees with the germline gene, perhaps due to a read error. The chain employs TRBV10-3 and TRBJ2-7, with 9 bases identical to TRBD2. The germline V gene encodes CDR1 ENHRY and CDR2 SYGVKD. The CDR3 totals 17 residues. CDR3 loop: CAISESRGGTSSHEQYF. CDR3 nucleotide sequence: TGTGCCATCAGTGAGTCGAGGGGTGGGACTAGCTCCCACGAGCAGTACTTC.